This is a list of T cell receptor beta chains from one sample in a study of vaccination effects on CD4 cells after COVID-19. Repertoires were generated with immunoSEQ multiplex PCR, while TCRdb's copy carries only in-frame clones and drops some. This table holds 25,000 to 30,000 clones, around 70% found once. Their antigens are not known. The material sequenced was CD4+ T cells from PBMCs cultured with HCoV-NL63 spike peptides, taken after COVID-19 vaccination. The receptors here all came from a human donor who received a COVID-19 vaccine. Both conserved end residues are part of each CDR3. A D gene is named only where the DNA matches it firmly. Size values are once, few and many counts, or a class for expanded clones, and some rows have none.

j_call v_call d_call clone_size cdr3_nt cdr3_aa
TRBJ2-7 TRBV14 TRBD2 . TGTGCCAGCAGCTCGATGACTAGCGGCGCCTACGAGCAGTACTTC CASSSMTSGAYEQYF
TRBJ1-6 TRBV7-9 . few TGTGCCAGCAGCTTATCGACAGGAGCGGTTTCACCCCTCCACTTT CASSLSTGAVSPLHF
TRBJ1-1 TRBV11-2 TRBD1 . TGTGCCAGCAGCCCAAGAACTGGGACAGGGTACACTGAAGCTTTCTTT CASSPRTGTGYTEAFF
TRBJ2-1 TRBV6-5 TRBD2 once TGTGCCAGCACCCCGGGGCCGGGGAGGGCCCATGAGCAGTTCTTC CASTPGPGRAHEQFF
TRBJ2-5 TRBV19 TRBD2 . TGTGCCAGTAAAGGTTTAGTAGCGGGAGGCCAAGAGACCCAGTACTTC CASKGLVAGGQETQYF
TRBJ1-3 TRBV19 TRBD1 . TGTGCCAGTAGTATACCGGGACAGAACACCATATATTTT CASSIPGQNTIYF
TRBJ1-4 TRBV6-5 TRBD1 . TGTGCCAGCAGTTTTTCGAGGGGGCAACCAGAAAAACTGTTTTTT CASSFSRGQPEKLFF
TRBJ2-7 TRBV12-5 TRBD1 . TGTGCTAGTGGTTTGGTCTTACGGGACAGGGCGACCTACGAGCAGTACTTC CASGLVLRDRATYEQYF
TRBJ2-5 TRBV11-2 . . TGTGCCAGCAGCTTAAAGGGCCTTACAAGCTTAGAGACCCAGTACTTC CASSLKGLTSLETQYF
TRBJ1-5 TRBV6-6 . . TGTGCCAGCATTTCCTTAGGGATTGGCAATCAGCCCCAGCATTTT CASISLGIGNQPQHF
TRBJ1-1 TRBV28 . few TGTGCCAGCAGGGCCCCGAACACTGAAGCTTTCTTT CASRAPNTEAFF
TRBJ2-5 TRBV5-1 TRBD1 . TGCGCCAGCAGCCTAGGGACAGCCCAAGAGACCCAGTACTTC CASSLGTAQETQYF
TRBJ1-1 TRBV11-2 . . TGTGCCAGCAGCTCCCCCCGTGGGGGTACCCAATTGATCTTT CASSSPRGGTQLIF
TRBJ1-5 TRBV7-2 TRBD1 . TGTGCCAGCAGCGTGTGGACAGGCGATCAGCCCCAGCATTTT CASSVWTGDQPQHF
TRBJ2-5 TRBV5-1 TRBD1 . TGCGCCAGCAGCTTCTCAGGGGGGACCCAGTACTTC CASSFSGGTQYF
TRBJ2-3 TRBV5-1 TRBD2 . TGCGCCAGCAGGCCCGGGACTAGCGGCACAGATACGCAGTATTTT CASRPGTSGTDTQYF
TRBJ2-2 TRBV12-5 . . TGTGCTAGTGGTTTGGTTCTTATGCTAGAGGGGCGGACCGGGGAGCTGTTTTTT CASGLVLMLEGRTGELFF
TRBJ2-7 TRBV11-2 . few TGTGCCAGCACCCCCCGTATGAAGCAGTACTTC CASTPRMKQYF
TRBJ2-1 TRBV21-1 . few TGTGCCAGCAGCGCCCAAACGTCCGGGACAGGGTATGTCGGGCAGTTCTTC CASSAQTSGTGYVGQFF
TRBJ2-1 TRBV7-8 . . TGTGCCAGCAGCCCCACGTCCCGCGGGGCCCTTTGGGTTGAGCAGTTCTTC CASSPTSRGALWVEQFF
TRBJ1-3 TRBV3-1/TRBV3-2 TRBD1 . TGTGCCAGCAGCCAGCAGACAGGGTCGGGAAACACCATATATTTT CASSQQTGSGNTIYF
TRBJ2-1 TRBV19 . . TGTGCCAGTAGAAAAGACAACTTCAATGAGCAGTTCTTC CASRKDNFNEQFF
TRBJ2-7 TRBV10-1 . once TGCGCCAGCAGTGGGCCCTCTACGGGCAAGCAGTACTTC CASSGPSTGKQYF
TRBJ1-5 TRBV3-1/TRBV3-2 . . TGTGCCAGCAGCCTGGGGACGGGCAATCAGCCCCAGCATTTT CASSLGTGNQPQHF
TRBJ2-1 TRBV2 TRBD1 . TGTGCCAGCAGTGTGGGGTTAAGGGGGCGCTCCTACAATGAGCAGTTCTTC CASSVGLRGRSYNEQFF
TRBJ2-5 TRBV3-1/TRBV3-2 TRBD2 few TGTGCCAGCAGCCAGACTAGGACTAGCGGGGGGGCAACAGAGACCCAGTACTTC CASSQTRTSGGATETQYF
TRBJ2-1 TRBV10-3 . . TGTGCCATCAGGGCCGCGGGGACCTCCTACAATGAGCAGTTCTTC CAIRAAGTSYNEQFF
TRBJ2-5 TRBV5-6 . . TGTGCCAGCAGCTTGCGGGGGGCCCCCCAAGAGACCCAGTACTTC CASSLRGAPQETQYF
TRBJ1-1 TRBV12-3/TRBV12-4 . . TGTGCCAGCAGTCCGGTGGGGCGATCGCAAGCTTTCTTT CASSPVGRSQAFF
TRBJ2-5 TRBV7-7 TRBD1 . TGTGCCAGCAGCACGGGCCAGGGACAGGGGGCCTGGGAGACCCAGTACTTC CASSTGQGQGAWETQYF
TRBJ1-6 TRBV18 . few TGTGCCAGCTCACCTCCTTACAGCTCCTATAATTCACCCCTCCACTTT CASSPPYSSYNSPLHF
TRBJ2-3 TRBV7-2 . . TGTGCCAGCAGCCTGCGGGGCAATCCCACAGATACGCAGTATTTT CASSLRGNPTDTQYF
TRBJ2-3 TRBV11-2 TRBD2 . TGTGCCAGCAGCAGGGGACTAGCGGGAGCGTACCTTTACACAGATACGCAGTATTTT CASSRGLAGAYLYTDTQYF
TRBJ2-3 TRBV5-1 TRBD2 . TGCGCCAGCAGCCCGTTAGCGGGAGCGATCACAGATACGCAGTATTTT CASSPLAGAITDTQYF
TRBJ2-2 TRBV3-1/TRBV3-2 . . TGTGCCAGCAGCCAAGATCTCGGCCGCGGACCCCACACCGGGGAGCTGTTTTTT CASSQDLGRGPHTGELFF
TRBJ2-5 TRBV11-1 TRBD2 . TGTGCCAGCAGCTCCGGGACTAGCTATGAGACCCAGTACTTC CASSSGTSYETQYF
TRBJ2-1 TRBV15 . . TGTGCCACCAGCAGAGACAGGGGAAATGAGCAGTTCTTC CATSRDRGNEQFF
TRBJ2-3 TRBV18 . few TGTGCCAGCTCACCACCGAGAACAGGGAGGAGCACAGATACGCAGTATTTT CASSPPRTGRSTDTQYF
TRBJ1-2 TRBV18 . . TGTGCCAGCTCACCGCGAGACAGAATTAACTATGGCTACACCTTC CASSPRDRINYGYTF
TRBJ1-2 TRBV11-2 . . TGTGCCAGCAGCTTATCAGAAGACTATGGCTACACCTTC CASSLSEDYGYTF
TRBJ1-2 TRBV7-8 TRBD1 . TGTGCCAGCAGCGAAAGGATGGGTAGGGGGCCTGGGGATGGCTACACCTTC CASSERMGRGPGDGYTF